Each of the 24 T cell receptor beta chains below was sequenced from the same sample in a study of blood T cell repertoires in COVID-19. Method: immunoSEQ multiplex PCR; TCRdb's copy keeps in-frame clones and lacks some. Of about 250,000 clones listed, about 83% were seen once; the top ten hold roughly 8.7%. The sample comprised peripheral blood. The receptors were gathered from a man aged 35 to 55 with active or convalescent COVID-19.

The chain employs TRBV9 and TRBJ2-5; D possibly corresponds to TRBD2 (6 bases). Germline V CDR1 and CDR2: SGDLS, YYNGEE. CDR3 length equals 14 residues. V lost 4 bases, J lost 2 bases, and 12 bases lay in between. The CDR3 spells CASSNYGGQETQYF. The CDR3 DNA reads TGTGCCAGCAGCAATTACGGGGGACAAGAGACCCAGTACTTC.

This rearrangement joins TRBV5-1 to TRBJ2-6, with TRBD1 identical over 9 bases. The CDR3 has 18 residues. Germline CDR1 is SGHRS and CDR2 is YFSETQ. With V trimmed by 4 bases and J by 1 base, 9 bases remained unmatched. The CDR3 here is CASSQTGTGKSGANVLTF. The DNA for the CDR3 is TGCGCCAGCAGCCAAACCGGGACAGGGAAATCTGGGGCCAACGTCCTGACTTTC.

The rearrangement joins TRBV13 to TRBJ2-7; 7 bases fit TRBD1. Germline V gives CDR1 PRHDT, CDR2 FYEKMQ (reference sequence). The V gene end was trimmed by 2 bases and the J gene end by 3 bases; junction bases not matched to a gene: 7. CDR3 size: 15 residues. CDR3 protein: CASSLFRDRDYEQYF. Written as DNA, the CDR3 is TGTGCCAGCAGCTTATTCCGGGACAGAGACTACGAGCAGTACTTC.

V usage is TRBV2 and J usage is TRBJ2-6; no reliable D call. The CDR3 length is 16 residues. In germline, CDR1 is SNHLY, CDR2 FYNNEI. The V and J ends lost 6 bases and 0 bases respectively, with 12 bases between them. The CDR3 loop is CASSAVAVSGANVLTF. The CDR3 coding sequence is TGTGCCAGCAGCGCAGTGGCGGTCTCTGGGGCCAACGTCCTGACTTTC. Drawing the rest from reference TRBV2 and TRBJ2-6, the complete variable domain is EPEVTQTPSHQVTQMGQEVILRCVPISNHLYFYWYRQILGQKVEFLVSFYNNEISEKSEIFDDQFSVERPDGSNFTLKIRSTKLEDSAMYFCASSAVAVSGANVLTFGAGSRLTVL.

This rearrangement joins TRBV19 to TRBJ2-7; D perhaps matches TRBD1 (7 bases). Trimming left V 5 bases short and J 7 bases short, with 21 bases between. The germline V gene encodes CDR1 LNHDA and CDR2 SQIVND (reference sequence). The CDR3 spans 15 residues. The CDR3 region is CASSGDRVGAGEQYF. In DNA, the CDR3 is TGTGCCAGTAGTGGCGACAGGGTAGGTGCGGGAGAGCAGTACTTC.

The chain joins TRBV7-9 to TRBJ2-4, with D tentatively TRBD2 (5 bases). Germline V gene sequence: CDR1 SEHNR, CDR2 FQNEAQ (reference sequence). Deletions cut 5 bases from V and 0 bases from J, with 11 bases between. The CDR3 is 15 amino acids. The CDR3 region is CASSVGLAAKNIQYF. The DNA for the CDR3 is TGTGCCAGCAGCGTAGGACTGGCAGCCAAAAACATTCAGTACTTC.

The chain couples TRBV27 to TRBJ1-6, with D uncertain. This CDR3 is 14 amino acids long. Germline CDR1 reads MNHEY; CDR2 reads SMNVEV (reference sequence). V was pared by 4 bases and J by 0 bases, with 4 bases between. CDR3 in amino acids: CASSYRSYNSPLHF. CDR3 nucleotides: TGTGCCAGCAGTTATCGCTCCTATAATTCACCCCTCCACTTT.

A few counts support this clone. Other DNA sequences in the same sample also yield this CDR3. This chain uses TRBV30 with TRBJ1-6, with 7 bases aligning to TRBD1. The CDR3 length is 15 residues. V trimming: 0 bases; J trimming: 7 bases; junction bases outside the gene matches: 6. Germline V gene lookup returns CDR1 GTSNPN and CDR2 SVGIG (reference sequence). CDR3 residues: CAWSVLRGRNSPLHF. In nucleotides, the CDR3 is TGTGCCTGGAGTGTACTGAGGGGGCGGAATTCACCCCTCCACTTT.

The chain couples TRBV30 to TRBJ2-7, with 8 bases aligning to TRBD1. Per the germline V gene, CDR1 is GTSNPN and CDR2 is SVGIG (reference sequence). This CDR3 spans 13 amino acids. After removal of 3 bases from V and 2 bases from J, the junction contained 3 bases not matched to a gene. The CDR3 nucleotides are TGTGCCTGGAGAGGGACAGGTACCTACGAGCAGTACTTC. This encodes CAWRGTGTYEQYF. Looking up the rest from reference TRBV30 and TRBJ2-7 gives the full variable domain: SQTIHQWPATLVQPVGSPLSLECTVEGTSNPNLYWYRQAAGRGLQLLFYSVGIGQISSEVPQNLSASRPQDRQFILSSKKLLLSDSGFYLCAWRGTGTYEQYFGPGTRLTVT.

The rearrangement uses TRBV25-1 and TRBJ2-7, with D possibly TRBD2 on 7 matching bases. The germline gives CDR1 MGHDK, CDR2 SYGVNS. V dropped 5 bases and J dropped 6 bases, with 14 bases sitting between them. This CDR3 has 13 amino acids. CDR3 protein: CASSRNREGEQYF. For the CDR3, the DNA is TGTGCCAGCAGTCGAAACAGGGAGGGCGAGCAGTACTTC.

This clone was recorded a few times. The chain has TRBV19 and TRBJ2-1, with 12 bases identical to TRBD1. The CDR3 has 15 residues. Looked up from germline, CDR1 is LNHDA and CDR2 is SQIVND (reference sequence). With V trimmed by 5 bases and J by 8 bases, 7 bases remained unmatched. In DNA, the CDR3 is TGTGCCAGTAGTTTTGGGACAGGGGGCTTCGATGAGCAGTTCTTC. The encoded protein is CASSFGTGGFDEQFF.

The genes are TRBV2 and TRBJ1-1; TRBD1 agrees at 8 bases. With V trimmed by 6 bases and J by 1 base, 13 bases remained unmatched. CDR3 length: 17 residues. The germline V gene has CDR1 SNHLY and CDR2 FYNNEI. Here the CDR3 DNA reads TGTGCCAGCAGCGCCGGGACAGGCAGTAATTCGAACACTGAAGCTTTCTTT. It translates to CASSAGTGSNSNTEAFF.

This chain links TRBV5-6 with TRBJ1-6, with TRBD1 as a possible D gene (5 bases). Germline-derived CDR1 and CDR2 are SGHDT and YYEEEE. Trimming removed 4 bases from V and 9 bases from J, with 17 bases in between. This CDR3 comprises 15 residues. The CDR3 sequence: CASSTGQTQVSPLHF. DNA for the CDR3: TGTGCCAGCAGCACCGGACAAACCCAAGTTTCACCCCTCCACTTT.

This clone appeared once. The chain couples TRBV6-1 to TRBJ2-3; TRBD2 aligns across 9 bases. The CDR3 totals 16 residues. Looked up from germline, CDR1 is MNHNS and CDR2 is SASEGT. With 4 bases clipped from V and 2 bases from J, the junction kept 7 bases outside the gene matches. CDR3 DNA: TGTGCCAGCAGTGTGGGACTAGCTAGTTTCACAGATACGCAGTATTTT. This gives the protein CASSVGLASFTDTQYF.

This rearrangement joins TRBV6-5 to TRBJ1-2; 9 bases are shared with TRBD1. The ends lost 6 bases at V and 8 bases at J; junction bases unmatched: 7. The CDR3 extends over 13 amino acids. Germline CDR1 reads MNHEY; CDR2 reads SVGAGI. The CDR3 bases are TGTGCCAGCAGCCGGACAGGGGCCAGGGGCTACACCTTC. This sequence encodes CASSRTGARGYTF.

This chain links TRBV7-8 with TRBJ1-5; D uncertain. V was trimmed by 1 base and J by 7 bases, leaving 5 bases between them. The CDR3 contains 12 residues. Germline lookup yields CDR1 SGHVS and CDR2 FQNEAQ. CDR3 in amino acids: CASSLVGQPQHF. The CDR3 DNA reads as TGTGCCAGCAGCTTAGTCGGGCAGCCCCAGCATTTT.

The chain has TRBV9 and TRBJ2-7; the match to TRBD2 covers 10 bases. CDR1 and CDR2 from the germline V gene are SGDLS and YYNGEE. The CDR3 is 15 amino acids. With 0 bases clipped from V and 2 bases from J, the junction kept 2 bases outside the gene matches. The CDR3 here is CASSVGLAGAYEQYF. The CDR3 nucleotides read TGTGCCAGCAGCGTAGGGCTAGCGGGGGCCTACGAGCAGTACTTC. Full variable domain (missing parts from reference TRBV9 and TRBJ2-7): DSGVTQTPKHLITATGQRVTLRCSPRSGDLSVYWYQQSLDQGLQFLIQYYNGEERAKGNILERFSAQQFPDLHSELNLSSLELGDSALYFCASSVGLAGAYEQYFGPGTRLTVT.

The genes are TRBV5-5 and TRBJ2-7, with 7 bases identical to TRBD2. Per the germline V gene, CDR1 is SGHKS and CDR2 is YYEKEE (reference sequence). The CDR3 loop spans 14 amino acids. The V gene end was trimmed by 4 bases and the J gene end by 7 bases; junction bases not matched to a gene: 11. In DNA form, the CDR3 reads TGTGCCAGCAGCACCCGGCGGGGGATTGAGGAGCAGTACTTC. Residues: CASSTRRGIEEQYF.

This chain connects TRBV29-1 to TRBJ2-7; weak D call: TRBD2 (6 bases). V lost 6 bases to trimming and J lost 7 bases, with 25 bases between them. The germline V gene has CDR1 SQVTM and CDR2 ANQGSEA. The CDR3 is made up of 15 amino acids. The CDR3 DNA reads as TGCAGCGTCCTTTTAAACCTCGGGGGAACGGGGGAGCAGTACTTC. Its protein is CSVLLNLGGTGEQYF.

This chain links TRBV2 with TRBJ1-6; tentatively, D is TRBD1 (5 bases). CDR1 and CDR2 (germline): SNHLY, FYNNEI. This CDR3 has 14 residues. The V and J ends lost 7 bases and 2 bases respectively, with 9 bases between them. The chain's CDR3 is CASMGGPYNSPLHF. CDR3 bases: TGTGCCAGCATGGGGGGTCCCTATAATTCACCCCTCCACTTT.

V and J are TRBV29-1 and TRBJ2-3; TRBD1 agrees at 9 bases. The CDR3 is made up of 15 amino acids. Germline-derived CDR1 and CDR2 are SQVTM and ANQGSEA. V trimming: 6 bases; J trimming: 0 bases; junction bases outside the gene matches: 7. CDR3 in DNA: TGCAGCGTGGGGACAGGGACAGCCAGCACAGATACGCAGTATTTT. Amino acid sequence: CSVGTGTASTDTQYF.

The chain recombines TRBV2 with TRBJ1-3; no reliable D call. Trimming shortened V by 3 bases and J by 0 bases, and 15 bases separated the two germline ends. The V gene's germline CDR1 is SNHLY and CDR2 FYNNEI. The CDR3 spans 17 residues. The CDR3 is CASSDLASRNSGNTIYF. CDR3 coding DNA: TGTGCCAGCAGTGATTTGGCGTCCAGGAACTCTGGAAACACCATATATTTT.

This chain uses TRBV3-1 (or the pseudogene TRBV3-2) with TRBJ2-5; 8 bases are a match to TRBD1. The CDR3 has 16 residues. Germline CDR1 is LGHDT and CDR2 is YNNKEL (reference sequence). The trim removed 0 bases at V and 2 bases at J, leaving 5 bases unmatched. The CDR3 protein is CASSQDPTGEQETQYF. Written as DNA, the CDR3 is TGTGCCAGCAGCCAAGATCCGACAGGGGAACAAGAGACCCAGTACTTC.

V usage is TRBV29-1 and J usage is TRBJ2-3; 9 positions match TRBD1. After removal of 3 bases from V and 5 bases from J, the junction contained 9 bases not matched to a gene. The germline gives CDR1 SQVTM, CDR2 ANQGSEA. The CDR3 is 15 residues long. The CDR3 protein is CSVDWMGTGLDTQYF. CDR3 nucleotides: TGCAGCGTTGATTGGATGGGGACAGGGTTAGATACGCAGTATTTT.